This is a list of T cell receptor beta chains from one sample in a study of T cells after yellow fever vaccination. Via MiXCR, TCRdb re-called the 5' RACE reads, giving one row per CDR3 protein. The sample has about 310,000 distinct CDR3 sequences, roughly 3.5% seen once. Specimen: PBMCs, collected on the day of the yellow fever booster vaccination. The receptors come from a man aged 18 to 29 who received the YFV17D yellow fever vaccine. Both conserved end residues are part of each CDR3. The D gene is left open where the match is weak. Not all rows give a size; the values are once, few, many and, for expanded clones, a class.

d_call,cdr3_length,v_call,clone_size,j_call,cdr3_nt,cdr3_aa
NA,14,TRBV7-2,few,TRBJ1-2,TGTGCCAGCAGCTTAGCGCAGAATAACTATGGCTACACCTTC,CASSLAQNNYGYTF
NA,10,TRBV6-5,few,TRBJ2-7,TGTAGGGACCGTTCCTACGAGCAGTACTTC,CRDRSYEQYF
TRBD2,15,TRBV10-3,many,TRBJ2-1,TGTGCCATCAGTGGGGAGCGGGGAGGAACGGGCGAGCAGTTCTTC,CAISGERGGTGEQFF
NA,15,TRBV29-1,NA,TRBJ1-1,TGCAGCGTTGTTTCGGCGGAAACCATGAACACTGAAGCTTTCTTT,CSVVSAETMNTEAFF
NA,15,TRBV20-1,many,TRBJ2-1,TGCAGTGCTAGAGATAATAGACTGGATCACAATGAGCAGTTCTTC,CSARDNRLDHNEQFF
NA,15,TRBV4-3,NA,TRBJ2-3,TGCGCCAGCAGCCAAGTGCCTGTCCCCACAGATACGCAGTATTTT,CASSQVPVPTDTQYF
TRBD1,15,TRBV11-2,few,TRBJ2-3,TGTGCCAGCAGCTCCAGGGGGCCTGCTGTAGGTACGCAGTATTTT,CASSSRGPAVGTQYF
TRBD2,15,TRBV5-6,many,TRBJ2-1,TGTGCCAGCAGCTTTAGTACTAGCGGGGGGCCTGAGCAGTTCTTC,CASSFSTSGGPEQFF
NA,14,TRBV6-5,NA,TRBJ1-2,TGTGCCAGCAGTTACAGTGGGGGGGGATATGGCTACACCTTC,CASSYSGGGYGYTF
NA,13,TRBV7-2,NA,TRBJ1-1,TGTGCCAGCAGCCCTAGCGGGAACACTGAAGCTTTCTTT,CASSPSGNTEAFF
TRBD2,15,TRBV5-1,NA,TRBJ2-3,TGCGCCAGCAGCTCGAGCGGGGGGCTGGGAGATACGCAGTATTTT,CASSSSGGLGDTQYF
TRBD2,15,TRBV7-2,once,TRBJ2-3,TGTGCCAGCAGCCCAACCGGGACTAGCGTAGATACGCAGTATTTT,CASSPTGTSVDTQYF
TRBD1,13,TRBV29-1,NA,TRBJ1-5,TGCAGCGTTGATCAGGGGGCAGGTCAGCCCCAGCATTTT,CSVDQGAGQPQHF
TRBD1,13,TRBV7-9,few,TRBJ2-7,TGTGCCAGCAGCTTGGGGACAGGGTACGAGCAGTACTTC,CASSLGTGYEQYF
NA,15,TRBV6-5,NA,TRBJ2-5,TGTGCCAGCAAGATAGGGCGGGGGCCCGGGGGGACCCAGTACTTC,CASKIGRGPGGTQYF
TRBD2,17,TRBV27,many,TRBJ2-6,TGTGCCAGCAGACTAGCGGGGGCCTTCTCTGGGGCCAACGTCCTGACTTTC,CASRLAGAFSGANVLTF
NA,14,TRBV10-3,few,TRBJ1-1,TGTGCCATCAATGGGCGTTGGGGGGACACTGAAGCTTTCTTT,CAINGRWGDTEAFF
NA,13,TRBV5-1,few,TRBJ2-1,TGCGCCAGCAGCTTGGCTGAAGACAATGAGCAGTTCTTC,CASSLAEDNEQFF
TRBD2,15,TRBV24-1,NA,TRBJ2-3,TGTGCCACCAGTGAGCGGGGGGGCGTCACAGATACGCAGTATTTT,CATSERGGVTDTQYF
NA,11,TRBV24-1,few,TRBJ2-3,TGTGCCACCAGCTGGGACGGGGCGCAGTATTTT,CATSWDGAQYF
NA,15,TRBV5-1,many,TRBJ2-3,TGCGCCAGCAGCTTGGCCGTAGTTAGCACAGATACGCAGTATTTT,CASSLAVVSTDTQYF